The following is a T cell receptor (beta chain) sequence with its context. No cognate antigen has been identified for it. Base qualities are not recorded, but no much larger clone differs from it by a single base. The data derive from a study of radiation and T cells in renal cell carcinoma (dated by TCRdb to the early 2020s). A note on the overall study: The samples were obtained from a clinical trial, where primary renal cell carcinomas were treated with 15 Gy stereotactic body radiation therapy and then removed by nephrectomy 4 weeks afterward. A total of around 50 samples underwent TCR beta sequencing, made up of roughly 26 tumors and roughly 27 peripheral blood samples. A total of approximately 3,800,000 unique CDR3 nucleotide sequences, encoding around 2.7 million unique CDR3 amino acid sequences, were found across all 50 or so samples. The full study reports these points: Because no pretreatment tumor biopsies were available, whether clonotypes were present in the tumor at baseline could not be determined. An increase in top tumor clonotypes in blood was observed from baseline to 2 weeks post-radiation, followed by contraction by 4 weeks, which was taken to suggest transient expansion of tumor-resident clones. With a single-armed trial design, the study had no way to address how radiation dose or scheduling affects the TCR repertoire. Tracking of blood repertoire dynamics stopped at approximately four weeks after treatment, with no follow-up past that point.

The immunoSEQ kit was used, according to the manufacturer's recommendations, to generate TCR beta libraries from genomic DNA. For library preparation, a first multiplex PCR was performed with proprietary primers, followed by a second PCR in which unique barcodes were added, and bead cleanups were performed after each round. Each sample batch included a kit-provided positive control reaction and a negative control reaction. The final libraries were assessed on an Agilent 4200 TapeStation D1000 ScreenTape, pooled by volume, and quantified by qPCR. Sequencing was performed on an Illumina NextSeq500 using a MidOutput 150-cycle cartridge, with 156 Read1 cycles, 15 Index1 cycles, and the kit custom primers. The pooled library was loaded at 0.8 to 1 pM, with a 20% PhiX control spiked in. In the source study's methods: Vendor-processed data were analyzed in R, with a clonotype defined as all T cells sharing the same CDR3 nucleotide sequence. In the clone abundance analyses, frequencies were normalized to the 10,000 most abundant clones in each sample. Public T cell clones, which averaged fewer than five per sample, were excluded before analysis. A difference in abundance of at least 32-fold between compartments was used to define tumor-enriched and baseline blood-enriched clonotypes. A beta-binomial differential abundance model was applied to find clonotypes that expanded or contracted between blood time points. The Baroni-Urbani and Buser coefficient was used to measure tumor-blood repertoire similarity, and groups were compared with two-tailed Wilcoxon tests in R. The table was pulled from immuneACCESS by TCRdb, which kept in-frame rearrangements only. Such tables lose some clones; where checked, under half of the loss comes from unresolved V genes, and the rest has no known cause. Clone size and V and J calls were adopted from that table, with D and trimming inferred from the DNA. The sample table lists about 150,000 clones, about 88% of them with a count of one. The top ten clones comprise around 12% of the sample.

Reading the label with the study, this specimen's time point is: baseline pretreatment blood. In the paper's terms, the treatment or condition label means: 15 Gy SBRT to primary tumor, nephrectomy 4 weeks later. To follow tumor-enriched clonotypes, peripheral blood was collected serially from radiation-treated patients at baseline and again at 2 weeks and 4 weeks after SBRT. Every patient had renal cell carcinoma of clear cell pathology. The QIAamp DNA Blood Mini Kit (Qiagen) was used to prepare genomic DNA for TCR sequencing. Samples were included in the analyses only if all quality control checks were passed. Reading the germline V gene gives CDR1 MNHNS and CDR2 SASEGT. The CDR3 goes from the cysteine to the phenylalanine over 13 residues. Left in the record is the CDR3 DNA by itself, 39 bases read in frame from the first base. The V and J ends are trimmed by 8 bases and 3 bases, leaving 12 bases between them.

This TCR came from a woman in her 50s with renal cell carcinoma. The rearranged segments are TRBV6-1 and TRBJ2-3; possibly the D gene is TRBD2, per 5 matching bases. Material: blood, obtained from a patient whose treatment included radiotherapy and nephrectomy. CDR3 protein: CASGSALTDTQYF. Here is the DNA: TGTGCCAGCGGTAGCGCACTTACAGATACGCAGTATTTT.